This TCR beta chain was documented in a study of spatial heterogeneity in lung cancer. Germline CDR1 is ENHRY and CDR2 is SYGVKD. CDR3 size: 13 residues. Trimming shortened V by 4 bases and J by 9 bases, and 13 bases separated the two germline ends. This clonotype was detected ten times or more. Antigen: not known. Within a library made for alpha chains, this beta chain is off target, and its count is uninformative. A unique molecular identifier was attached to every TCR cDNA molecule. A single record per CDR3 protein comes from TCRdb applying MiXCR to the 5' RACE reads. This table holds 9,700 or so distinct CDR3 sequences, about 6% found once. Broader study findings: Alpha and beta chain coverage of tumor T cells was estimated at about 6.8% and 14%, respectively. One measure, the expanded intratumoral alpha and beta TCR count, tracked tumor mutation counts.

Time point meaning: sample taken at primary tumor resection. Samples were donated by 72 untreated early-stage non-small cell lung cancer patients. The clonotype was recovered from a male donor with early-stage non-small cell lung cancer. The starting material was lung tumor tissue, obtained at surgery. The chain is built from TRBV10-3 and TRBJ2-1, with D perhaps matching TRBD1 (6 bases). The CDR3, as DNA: TGTGCCATCAGTGGGTCACAGGGCGGTGAGCAGTTCTTC. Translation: CAISGSQGGEQFF.